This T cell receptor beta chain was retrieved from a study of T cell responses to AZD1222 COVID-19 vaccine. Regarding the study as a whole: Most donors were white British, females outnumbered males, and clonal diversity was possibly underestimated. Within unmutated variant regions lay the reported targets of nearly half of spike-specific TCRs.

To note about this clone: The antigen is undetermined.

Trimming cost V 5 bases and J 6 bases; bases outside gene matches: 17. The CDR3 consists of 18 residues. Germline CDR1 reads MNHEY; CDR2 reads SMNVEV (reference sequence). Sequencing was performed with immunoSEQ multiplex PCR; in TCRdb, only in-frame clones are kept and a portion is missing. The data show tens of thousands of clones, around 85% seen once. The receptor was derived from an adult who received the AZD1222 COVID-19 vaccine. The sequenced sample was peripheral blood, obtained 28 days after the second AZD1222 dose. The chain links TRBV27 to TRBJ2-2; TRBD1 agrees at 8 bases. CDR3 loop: CASSPGSRDRGLSGELFF. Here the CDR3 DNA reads TGTGCCAGCAGTCCCGGGTCTCGAGACAGGGGATTGTCCGGGGAGCTGTTTTTT.